This TCR beta chain was captured by sequencing in a study of CD8 T cells in ankylosing spondylitis. The study's findings and limits: Typical of ankylosing spondylitis blood, it appeared, was a TCR beta motif of under 10 highly homologous variants. The authors reported significant enrichment of disease-linked clones in matched ankylosing spondylitis synovial fluid.

One entry per CDR3 protein results from TCRdb running MiXCR on the 5' RACE reads. The sample lists 220,000 or so distinct CDR3 sequences, 18% occurring once. Trimming shortened V by 6 bases and J by 9 bases, and 12 bases separated the two germline ends. From germline, CDR1 is SEHNR and CDR2 FQNEAQ (reference sequence). This CDR3 region has 12 residues. In this sample, this clonotype turned up a few times. Its cognate antigen is unknown. This receptor was taken from a male donor with ankylosing spondylitis. This chain joins TRBV7-9 and TRBJ2-1; D is possibly TRBD1 (6 bases). The specimen was blood, either unsorted or a sorted T cell fraction (not recorded which). This CDR3 reads CASRGDKSEQFF. In DNA, the CDR3 is TGTGCCAGCAGGGGGGACAAAAGTGAGCAGTTCTTC.